This T cell receptor (beta chain) comes out of a study of a mutant IDH1 vaccine in newly diagnosed glioma. Study in general: Vaccines were first given 4-6 weeks after radiotherapy alone, or with temozolomide cycles. The earlier regimen, radiotherapy, temozolomide, or both, was most often both.

Time point given: week 5, during vaccination. The vaccine gave 300 ug of a 20-mer mutant IDH1 peptide subcutaneously per dose. With respect to this clone: Its antigen remains unidentified.

CDR3 length: 13 residues. The V gene lost 2 bases and the J gene lost 0 bases, with 6 bases spanning the gap. The germline V gene encodes CDR1 SGHKS and CDR2 YYEKEE (reference sequence). Assay: immunoSEQ multiplex PCR; the TCRdb copy retains only in-frame clones and omits some. This table holds about 25,000 clones, 65% to 85% found once. This rearrangement joins TRBV5-5 to TRBJ2-7; D unclear. The source was PBMCs, collected from a glioma patient whose treatment included an IDH1 peptide vaccine. This receptor was obtained from a man in his forties or fifties with glioma. CDR3 amino acids: CASSFPSSYEQYF. As DNA, the CDR3 is TGTGCCAGCAGCTTCCCCAGCTCCTACGAGCAGTACTTC.